Below, 7 T cell receptor beta chains from the same sample are listed, as sequenced in a study of T-cell memory formation after mild COVID-19. TCRdb re-called the 5' RACE reads with MiXCR, one entry per CDR3 protein. The sample records fewer than 500,000 distinct CDR3 sequences, 20% to 30% being singletons. Specimen: PBMCs or a T cell subset sorted from them (not recorded which). The receptors here all came from an adult woman who had mild COVID-19 (a few samples of this study predate the infection). Cell type and time point are not known.

This clonotype was seen a few times. The chain carries TRBV6-2 or TRBV6-3 and TRBJ2-7, with 8 positions matching TRBD1. The V and J ends lost 6 bases and 1 base, in that order; junction bases with no gene match: 8. Germline CDR1 and CDR2: MNHEY and SVGEGT. The CDR3 loop spans 15 amino acids. CDR3 in DNA: TGTGCCAGCAGACCTTCCGGGACAGGTTCCTACGAGCAGTACTTC. Translated, it gives CASRPSGTGSYEQYF.

This clonotype was seen a few times. The chain links TRBV7-9 to TRBJ2-7, with TRBD2 matching over 11 bases. V lost 5 bases to trimming and J lost 3 bases; unmatched junction nucleotides: 12. Germline CDR1 SEHNR, CDR2 FQNEAQ (reference sequence). The CDR3 has 17 amino acids. The CDR3 protein is CASSLRTGTSGLYEQYF. The CDR3 coding sequence is TGTGCCAGCAGCCTAAGGACCGGGACTAGCGGTCTCTACGAGCAGTACTTC.

Only a few counts were recorded for this clonotype. The rearrangement joins TRBV6-1 to TRBJ2-1; D is unresolved. The CDR3 extends over 12 amino acids. Trimming cost V 6 bases and J 5 bases, with 8 bases left between them. The germline CDR1 and CDR2 sequences are MNHNS and SASEGT. The CDR3 reads CASSRSHNEQFF. Here the CDR3 DNA reads TGTGCCAGCAGCCGAAGTCACAATGAGCAGTTCTTC.

A few counts support this clonotype. The chain employs TRBV24-1 and TRBJ2-1, with D hard to call. The V and J ends lost 2 bases and 11 bases respectively, with 12 bases between them. This CDR3 contains 13 residues. Looked up from germline, CDR1 is KGHDR and CDR2 is SFDVKD. The CDR3 loop is CATSDSGSTKQFF. DNA of the CDR3: TGTGCCACCAGTGATTCCGGCAGTACGAAGCAGTTCTTC.

This clonotype was detected ten times or more. V usage is TRBV5-1 and J usage is TRBJ2-4, with D possibly TRBD1 on 5 matching bases. Germline lookup yields CDR1 SGHRS and CDR2 YFSETQ. V lost 0 bases, J lost 9 bases, and 13 bases lay in between. The CDR3 runs 14 residues. The CDR3 protein is CASSLDGHQGIQYF. The CDR3, as DNA: TGCGCCAGCAGCTTGGATGGGCATCAGGGCATTCAGTACTTC. The variable domain in full, with the rest retrieved from reference TRBV5-1 and TRBJ2-4, is KAGVTQTPRYLIKTRGQQVTLSCSPISGHRSVSWYQQTPGQGLQFLFEYFSETQRNKGNFPGRFSGRQFSNSRSEMNVSTLELGDSALYLCASSLDGHQGIQYFGAGTRLSVL.

This clonotype was found a few times. This chain connects TRBV7-9 to TRBJ2-2; D remains unclear. Trimming removed 0 bases from V and 5 bases from J, with 7 bases in between. The CDR3 is 14 residues long. The germline CDR1 and CDR2 sequences are SEHNR and FQNEAQ (reference sequence). The CDR3 loop is CASSLAPTTGELFF. CDR3 in DNA: TGTGCCAGCAGCTTAGCGCCGACAACCGGGGAGCTGTTTTTT.

The chain couples TRBV6-1 to TRBJ2-5; TRBD2 matches 8 bases. Losses at the gene ends were 4 bases for V and 5 bases for J; bases not matched to a gene: 9. There are 15 residues in the CDR3. Looked up from germline, CDR1 is MNHNS and CDR2 is SASEGT. In DNA form, the CDR3 reads TGTGCCAGCAGTGCACTAGCGGAACGAGGGGAGACCCAGTACTTC. Its translation is CASSALAERGETQYF.